The 24 T cell receptor beta chains reported below all come from one sample, sequenced in a study of shared clonotypes between healthy human individuals. Generated by immunoSEQ multiplex PCR, the TCRdb table keeps only in-frame clones and is missing some. Here the sample spans 2 million to 2.5 million clones, under 95% being singletons. CD45RO negativity and positive selection for CCR7 defined naive CD8 cells, a population that excluded terminally differentiated effector memory CD45RA+ cells. Specimen: naive CD8+ T cells from PBMCs. These receptors were collected from a man aged 18 to 35 in good health. Some clones in this sample may be carry-over from other donors' samples.

The chain uses TRBV28 and TRBJ1-1; TRBD1 is a possible D gene (6 bases). The V and J ends lost 8 bases and 4 bases respectively, with 20 bases between them. The germline V gene encodes CDR1 MDHEN and CDR2 SYDVKM. The CDR3 loop spans 15 amino acids. The CDR3 loop is CASAVARGWGTEAFF. The DNA of the CDR3 is TGTGCCAGCGCCGTAGCCAGGGGATGGGGCACTGAAGCTTTCTTT.

The chain joins TRBV7-9 to TRBJ2-2; perhaps TRBD1 as D (5 bases). The CDR3 length is 19 residues. Germline V gene data show CDR1 as SEHNR and CDR2 as FQNEAQ (reference sequence). The V and J ends lost 4 bases and 1 base respectively, with 22 bases between them. This chain's CDR3 is CASSSTVLKQEWNTGELFF. DNA for the CDR3: TGTGCCAGCAGCTCGACAGTGTTAAAACAGGAATGGAACACCGGGGAGCTGTTTTTT.

This clone was detected only a few times. The CDR3 loop is CASSFWGYQAFF. In DNA, the CDR3 is TGTGCCAGCAGCTTTTGGGGTTATCAAGCTTTCTTT. The chain combines TRBV5-4 with TRBJ1-1; D call uncertain. The V gene lost 2 bases and the J gene lost 9 bases, with 11 bases spanning the gap. The CDR3 length is 12 residues. Germline-derived CDR1 and CDR2 are SGHNT and YYREEE (reference sequence).

The rearrangement links TRBV10-2 to TRBJ2-7, with D perhaps matching TRBD1 (6 bases). Germline V gives CDR1 WSHSY, CDR2 SAAADI. Trimming left V 4 bases short and J 1 base short, with 8 bases between. The CDR3 covers 13 residues. CDR3 sequence: CASSGDMSYEQYF. As DNA, the CDR3 is TGCGCCAGCAGTGGGGACATGTCCTACGAGCAGTACTTC.

This clone was observed a single time. The chain joins TRBV6-5 to TRBJ2-1; D might be TRBD2 (6 bases). The V gene lost 6 bases and the J gene lost 7 bases, with 13 bases spanning the gap. The germline CDR1 and CDR2 sequences are MNHEY and SVGAGI. The CDR3 runs to 13 residues. The CDR3 DNA sequence: TGTGCCAGCAGCCAAAGCGGGCCTAATGAGCAGTTCTTC. Protein: CASSQSGPNEQFF.

This sequence joins TRBV28 and TRBJ2-1; 13 bases agree with TRBD2. The CDR3 runs to 19 residues. The V gene end was trimmed by 4 bases and the J gene end by 15 bases; junction bases not matched to a gene: 24. In germline, CDR1 is MDHEN, CDR2 SYDVKM. In nucleotides, the CDR3 is TGTGCCAGCAGTTGGACTCACGGCCGCCCAACTAGCGGGAGGGCCAGGCCGTTCTTC. Protein product: CASSWTHGRPTSGRARPFF.

The rearrangement uses TRBV6-6 and TRBJ2-6; no definite D call. Germline V gene lookup returns CDR1 MNHNY and CDR2 SVGAGI (reference sequence). Trimming removed 7 bases at V and 3 bases at J, with 7 bases between. This CDR3 region has 13 residues. The CDR3 protein is CASTPNGANVLTF. As DNA, the CDR3 is TGTGCCAGCACACCGAATGGGGCCAACGTCCTGACTTTC.

The chain links TRBV27 to TRBJ2-7; 7 bases line up with TRBD1. The germline CDR1 and CDR2 sequences are MNHEY and SMNVEV (reference sequence). V was clipped by 2 bases and J by 4 bases; unmatched bases: 8. The CDR3 is made up of 15 amino acids. CDR3 nucleotide sequence: TGTGCCAGCAGTTTACGAGGGGGCGTTGGATACGAGCAGTACTTC. Amino acids: CASSLRGGVGYEQYF.

CDR3 loop: CASSPHRGYGNTIYF. The CDR3 bases are TGTGCCAGCAGCCCACACAGGGGATATGGAAACACCATATATTTT. The chain employs TRBV7-2 and TRBJ1-3; 7 bases match TRBD1. The CDR3 covers 15 residues. Germline lookup yields CDR1 SGHTA and CDR2 FQGNSA. V gave up 5 bases and J gave up 3 bases; unmatched junction bases: 7.

This clone was recorded once. The chain links TRBV19 to TRBJ2-7, with TRBD1 as a possible D gene (6 bases). CDR1 LNHDA and CDR2 SQIVND come from the germline V gene (reference sequence). There are 16 residues in the CDR3. The V and J ends lost 4 bases and 8 bases respectively, with 24 bases between them. The CDR3 spells CASSTLLWTAERKQYF. DNA for the CDR3: TGTGCCAGTAGTACCCTTTTGTGGACAGCGGAGAGGAAGCAGTACTTC.

The V gene is TRBV19, the J gene TRBJ2-3, with D tentatively TRBD2 (6 bases). The CDR3 spans 15 residues. V gave up 3 bases and J gave up 2 bases, with 12 bases separating them. In germline, CDR1 is LNHDA, CDR2 SQIVND (reference sequence). CDR3 coding DNA: TGTGCCAGTAGTATTTGGGACTCTTACACAGATACGCAGTATTTT. Translated: CASSIWDSYTDTQYF.

J is TRBJ1-1 and V is TRBV19; weak D call: TRBD1 (6 bases). This CDR3 spans 12 amino acids. The germline CDR1 and CDR2 sequences are LNHDA and SQIVND (reference sequence). V was trimmed by 5 bases and J by 6 bases, leaving 10 bases between them. The DNA of the CDR3 is TGTGCCAGTAGTCCGAACAGGGCTGAAGCTTTCTTT. It yields the protein CASSPNRAEAFF.

V gene TRBV2 combines with J gene TRBJ2-7; D is ambiguous. Germline V gives CDR1 SNHLY, CDR2 FYNNEI. V was shortened by 1 base and J by 3 bases, with 7 bases between the two germline ends. The CDR3 runs 13 residues. CDR3 bases: TGTGCCAGCAGTGAAGAGTACCGCTACGAGCAGTACTTC. Translation gives CASSEEYRYEQYF.

V gene TRBV5-6 combines with J gene TRBJ1-1; the D gene is possibly TRBD1 (6 bases). V was cut by 3 bases and J by 11 bases, with 14 bases left in between. The CDR3 spans 12 residues. Germline CDR1 SGHDT, CDR2 YYEEEE. This CDR3 reads CASSSLGGEAFF. The CDR3 bases are TGTGCCAGCAGCTCACTAGGGGGGGAGGCTTTCTTT.

In this sample, this clone turned up a few times. The chain links TRBV7-9 to TRBJ1-1; 9 bases match TRBD1. V trimming: 2 bases; J trimming: 1 base; junction bases outside the gene matches: 2. The CDR3 is made up of 15 amino acids. The germline gives CDR1 SEHNR, CDR2 FQNEAQ (reference sequence). CDR3 in amino acids: CASSLMGQGNTEAFF. The CDR3 bases are TGTGCCAGCAGCTTAATGGGACAGGGGAACACTGAAGCTTTCTTT.

The J gene is TRBJ2-7, the V gene TRBV7-8, with no clear D. The CDR3 runs 14 residues. V lost 3 bases and J 3 bases, leaving 12 bases between the germline ends. The V gene's germline CDR1 is SGHVS and CDR2 FQNEAQ. The CDR3 sequence: CASSFATGYYEQYF. The CDR3 DNA sequence: TGTGCCAGCAGCTTCGCGACCGGCTACTACGAGCAGTACTTC.

CDR3 nucleotides: TGTGCCAGCAGCTTGGCGAGGGCTGGAAACACCATATATTTT. Translation gives CASSLARAGNTIYF. The gene calls are TRBV5-8 and TRBJ1-3, with D hard to call. The V gene's germline CDR1 is SGHTS and CDR2 YDEGEE. There are 14 residues in the CDR3. The V gene lost 0 bases and the J gene lost 2 bases, with 6 bases spanning the gap.

The rearrangement uses TRBV4-3 and TRBJ1-1; TRBD1 matches 7 bases. With 4 bases clipped from V and 4 bases from J, the junction kept 6 bases outside the gene matches. The germline CDR1 and CDR2 sequences are LGHNA and YSLEER. This CDR3 has 14 amino acids. CDR3 nucleotides: TGCGCCAGCAGCCCCCGACAGGGAGGCACTGAAGCTTTCTTT. It yields the protein CASSPRQGGTEAFF.

In DNA, the CDR3 is TGTGCCAGCAGCCCGCGACAGAATCCACAGCCCCAGCATTTT. Encoded protein: CASSPRQNPQPQHF. The chain uses TRBV7-8 and TRBJ1-5, with D perhaps TRBD1 (5 bases). The CDR3 is 14 residues long. Germline-derived CDR1 and CDR2 are SGHVS and FQNEAQ. Trimming stripped 5 bases from V and 7 bases from J, with 15 bases between.

The chain uses TRBV9 and TRBJ2-2, with 10 bases fitting TRBD2. The CDR3 has 16 amino acids. Trimming removed 3 bases from V and 5 bases from J; junction bases left unmatched: 7. Germline CDR1 and CDR2: SGDLS and YYNGEE. The CDR3: CASSARPGLATGELFF. DNA for the CDR3: TGTGCCAGCAGCGCCCGACCGGGACTAGCGACCGGGGAGCTGTTTTTT.

Notes on this clone: In the same sample, other DNA sequences code for this CDR3. The J gene is TRBJ2-5, the V gene TRBV11-2; D is uncertain. This CDR3 is 11 amino acids long. V lost 5 bases to trimming and J lost 5 bases, with 6 bases between them. CDR1 and CDR2 (germline): SGHAT, FQNNGV. CDR3 DNA sequence: TGTGCCAGCAGCCTTGGGGAGACCCAGTACTTC. Translation gives CASSLGETQYF.

The J gene is TRBJ2-7, the V gene TRBV6-5; TRBD2 might be the D (5 bases). The CDR3 is 11 amino acids. Germline CDR1 reads MNHEY; CDR2 reads SVGAGI. Trimming took off 6 bases at V and 6 bases at J, with 9 bases between the two ends. The CDR3 loop is CASRDGVEQYF. The CDR3, as DNA: TGTGCCAGCAGGGACGGGGTCGAGCAGTACTTC.

This clone has just a few counts. The chain carries TRBV7-9 and TRBJ2-7; the D gene is possibly TRBD2 (5 bases). The V gene lost 5 bases and the J gene lost 6 bases, with 20 bases spanning the gap. Germline CDR1 is SEHNR and CDR2 is FQNEAQ (reference sequence). This CDR3 contains 15 residues. The CDR3 is CASSRPLEGVPEQYF. The DNA of the CDR3 is TGTGCCAGCAGCCGACCCCTCGAGGGAGTACCCGAGCAGTACTTC.

The V gene is TRBV23-1, the J gene TRBJ2-2; D is perhaps TRBD1 or TRBD2 (5 bases each). Being an ORF, TRBV23-1 has a function that is uncertain. V lost 4 bases and J lost 4, with 28 bases in between. CDR3 length: 20 amino acids. The CDR3: CASSPKPLHPGPSSTGELFF. As DNA, the CDR3 is TGCGCCAGCAGTCCCAAACCGCTACACCCGGGACCCTCCTCCACCGGGGAGCTGTTTTTT.